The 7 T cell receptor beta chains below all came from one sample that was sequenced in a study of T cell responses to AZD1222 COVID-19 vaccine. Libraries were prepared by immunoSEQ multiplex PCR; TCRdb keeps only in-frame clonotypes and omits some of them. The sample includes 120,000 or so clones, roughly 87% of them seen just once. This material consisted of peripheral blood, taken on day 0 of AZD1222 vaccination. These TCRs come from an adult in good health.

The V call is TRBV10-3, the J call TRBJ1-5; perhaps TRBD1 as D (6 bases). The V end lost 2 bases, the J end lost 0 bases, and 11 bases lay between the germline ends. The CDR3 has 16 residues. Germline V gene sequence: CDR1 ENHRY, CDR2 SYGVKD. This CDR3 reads CAISETKGGSNQPQHF. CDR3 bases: TGTGCCATCAGTGAGACGAAGGGGGGTAGCAATCAGCCCCAGCATTTT.

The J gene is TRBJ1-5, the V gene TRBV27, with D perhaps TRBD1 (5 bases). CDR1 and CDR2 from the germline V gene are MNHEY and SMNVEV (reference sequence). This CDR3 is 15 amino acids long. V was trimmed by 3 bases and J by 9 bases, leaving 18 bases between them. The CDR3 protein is CASSFSGPGSLPQHF. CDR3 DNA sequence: TGTGCCAGCAGTTTTTCCGGGCCAGGGTCGTTGCCCCAGCATTTT.

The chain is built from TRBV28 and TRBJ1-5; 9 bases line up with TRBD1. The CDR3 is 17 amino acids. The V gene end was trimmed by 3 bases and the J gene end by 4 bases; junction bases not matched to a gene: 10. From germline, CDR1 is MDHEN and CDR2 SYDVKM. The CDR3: CASSFGQGKGRNQPQHF. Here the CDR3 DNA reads TGTGCCAGCAGTTTCGGACAGGGGAAGGGTCGAAATCAGCCCCAGCATTTT.

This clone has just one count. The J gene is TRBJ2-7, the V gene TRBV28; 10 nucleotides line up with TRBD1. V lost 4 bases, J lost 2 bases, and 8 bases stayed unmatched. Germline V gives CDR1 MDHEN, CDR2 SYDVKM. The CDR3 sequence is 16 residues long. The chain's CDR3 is CASSWNDRGRAYEQYF. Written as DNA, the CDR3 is TGTGCCAGCAGTTGGAACGACAGGGGGCGAGCCTACGAGCAGTACTTC.

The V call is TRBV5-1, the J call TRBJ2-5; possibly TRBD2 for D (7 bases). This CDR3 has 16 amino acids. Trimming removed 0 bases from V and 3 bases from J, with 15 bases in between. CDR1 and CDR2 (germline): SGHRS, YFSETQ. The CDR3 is CASSLVGRGSEETQYF. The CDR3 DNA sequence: TGCGCCAGCAGCTTGGTTGGGAGGGGGTCAGAAGAGACCCAGTACTTC.

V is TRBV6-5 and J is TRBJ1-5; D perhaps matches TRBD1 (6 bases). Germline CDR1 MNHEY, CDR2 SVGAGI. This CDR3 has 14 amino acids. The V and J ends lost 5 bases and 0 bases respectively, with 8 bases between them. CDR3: CASSTGYSNQPQHF. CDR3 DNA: TGTGCCAGCAGTACAGGGTATAGCAATCAGCCCCAGCATTTT.

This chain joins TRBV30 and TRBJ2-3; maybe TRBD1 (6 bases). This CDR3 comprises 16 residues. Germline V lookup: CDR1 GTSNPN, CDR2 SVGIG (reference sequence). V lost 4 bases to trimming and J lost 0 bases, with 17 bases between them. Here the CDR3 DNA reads TGTGCCTGGAATGAACAGGGAAGCTGGAGCACAGATACGCAGTATTTT. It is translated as CAWNEQGSWSTDTQYF.